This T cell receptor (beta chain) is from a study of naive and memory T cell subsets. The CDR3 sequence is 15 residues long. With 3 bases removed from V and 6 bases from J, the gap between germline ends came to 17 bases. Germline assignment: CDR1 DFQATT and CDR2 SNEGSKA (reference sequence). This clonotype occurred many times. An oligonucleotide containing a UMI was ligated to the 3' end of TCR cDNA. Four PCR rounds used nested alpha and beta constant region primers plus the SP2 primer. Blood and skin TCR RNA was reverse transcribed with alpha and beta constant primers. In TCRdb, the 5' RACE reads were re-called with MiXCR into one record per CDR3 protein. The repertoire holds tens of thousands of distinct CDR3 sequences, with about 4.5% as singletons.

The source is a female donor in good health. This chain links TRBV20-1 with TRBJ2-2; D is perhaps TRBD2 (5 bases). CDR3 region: CSARTDSICSGELFF. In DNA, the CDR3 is TGCAGTGCTAGGACGGACTCCATCTGTTCCGGGGAGCTGTTTTTT.